A selection of T cell receptor beta chains follows, all from one sample in a study of blood T cell repertoires in COVID-19. Sequencing was performed with immunoSEQ multiplex PCR; in TCRdb, only in-frame clones are kept and a portion is missing. The data hold fewer than 110,000 clones, with 70% to 90% observed a single time. Sequenced input: peripheral blood. These receptors all stem from a man aged 45-60 years in a cohort sampled during active COVID-19. Each CDR3 is given with its conserved first and last residue.

V gene	J gene	CDR3 protein
TRBV6-1	TRBJ2-3	CASSEALVTVSKDTQYF
TRBV29-1	TRBJ2-5	CSVAAPAVQETQYF
TRBV3-1/TRBV3-2	TRBJ2-2	CASARGGGHGELFF
TRBV5-1	TRBJ2-2	CASSLGTPGTGELFF
TRBV5-1	TRBJ2-1	CASSPNAAAGSSYNEQFF
TRBV24-1	TRBJ1-1	CATSVRRGNGEAFF
TRBV19	TRBJ2-5	CASSIQGSQETQYF
TRBV7-9	TRBJ1-1	CASSLGRGTHTEAFF
TRBV19	TRBJ2-5	CASSRFGGEETQYF
TRBV6-4	TRBJ1-5	CASTWVWGRIGQPQHF
TRBV3-1/TRBV3-2	TRBJ1-6	CASSPGTTNSPLHF
TRBV6-5	TRBJ2-3	CASSYTLRGSTDTQYF
TRBV10-3	TRBJ1-5	CAISETDRNQPQHF
TRBV19	TRBJ2-5	CASSIDTRGVETQYF
TRBV3-1/TRBV3-2	TRBJ2-1	CASSQDLRANEQFF
TRBV6-5	TRBJ2-3	CASRSLPDTQYF
TRBV3-1/TRBV3-2	TRBJ2-1	CASSQGEVLEQFF
TRBV19	TRBJ2-6	CASTTQGQSKSGANVLTF
TRBV28	TRBJ1-4	CASSLAGGREKLFF
TRBV12-3/TRBV12-4	TRBJ1-2	CASTLGVNYGYTF
TRBV6-5	TRBJ2-1	CASSIGGASFGEQFF
TRBV4-1	TRBJ1-4	CASSQTGDFGKLFF
TRBV6-2/TRBV6-3	TRBJ2-1	CASSLLAGGAYEQFF
TRBV6-5	TRBJ1-1	CASSYEGGTEAFF
TRBV6-5	TRBJ1-1	CASSSLQRAEAFF
TRBV7-9	TRBJ2-5	CASSPPLERAETQYF
TRBV12-3/TRBV12-4	TRBJ1-3	CASSRLQGNTIYF
TRBV6-2/TRBV6-3	TRBJ2-5	CASSKRDRSQETQYF
TRBV4-2	TRBJ1-5	CASSQETGGINQPQHF
TRBV15	TRBJ2-2	CATSRDLGDGELFF
TRBV19	TRBJ2-6	CASRDRGRGANVLTF
TRBV6-5	TRBJ1-6	CASSYSLRAAGSPLHF
TRBV9	TRBJ1-2	CASSVDAEFRGYTF
TRBV15	TRBJ1-4	CATSRDGLASGYKREKLFF
TRBV4-3	TRBJ2-3	CASSQDSGTSLDF